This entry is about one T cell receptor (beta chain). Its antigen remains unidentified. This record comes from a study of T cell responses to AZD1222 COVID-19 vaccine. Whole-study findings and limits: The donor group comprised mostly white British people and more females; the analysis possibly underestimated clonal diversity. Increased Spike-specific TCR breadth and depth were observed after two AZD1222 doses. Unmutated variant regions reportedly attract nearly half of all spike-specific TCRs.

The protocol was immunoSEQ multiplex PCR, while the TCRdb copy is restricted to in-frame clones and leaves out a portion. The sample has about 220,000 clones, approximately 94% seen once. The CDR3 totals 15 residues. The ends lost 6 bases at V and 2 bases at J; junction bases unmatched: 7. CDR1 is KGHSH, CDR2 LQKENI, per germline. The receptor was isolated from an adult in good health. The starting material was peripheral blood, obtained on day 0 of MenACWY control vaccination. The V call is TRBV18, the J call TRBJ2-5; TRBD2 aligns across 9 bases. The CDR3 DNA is TGTGCCAGCTCGCCTAATAGCGGGGGACAAGAGACCCAGTACTTC. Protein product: CASSPNSGGQETQYF.